The clone carrying this TCR beta chain was detected ten times or more. Its antigen is still unknown. CDR1 is SGHTA, CDR2 FQGNSA, per germline. The CDR3 totals 14 residues. V was pared by 5 bases and J by 3 bases, with 13 bases between. RNA transcripts served as the template for amplifying TCR beta CDR3 regions. During a first-round RT-PCR of the TCR CDR3, the HTBI primer set was used. TCRdb independently ran MiXCR on the multiplex PCR reads; one entry per CDR3 protein. The data show 490,000 or so distinct CDR3 sequences, 46% seen once. The data derive from a study of T cells in Graves' hyperthyroidism and ophthalmopathy. The study, taken as a whole, reports: Clonotypes that were expanded in thyroid above 0.001 mostly appeared in blood too.

Patients with uncontrolled infections, other autoimmune diseases, pregnancy or lactation were excluded. Together with thyroid ultrasound, orbital computed tomography, serum thyroxine and TRAb, clinical symptoms were used for diagnoses. The TCR sequence derives from an adult woman with Graves' disease, either hyperthyroidism or ophthalmopathy (not recorded which). V is TRBV7-2 and J is TRBJ2-5; D tentatively fits TRBD1 or TRBD2 (5 bases each). The sequenced sample consisted of peripheral blood or thyroid tissue (not recorded which). The CDR3 DNA reads as TGTGCCAGCAGCATCACCGGGACGGAAGAGACCCAGTACTTC. It encodes CASSITGTEETQYF. Supplemented by reference TRBV7-2 and TRBJ2-5, the full variable domain reads GAGVSQSPSNKVTEKGKDVELRCDPISGHTALYWYRQSLGQGLEFLIYFQGNSAPDKSGLPSDRFSAERTGGSVSTLTIQRTQQEDSAVYLCASSITGTEETQYFGPGTRLLVL.